One sample yielded the 24 T cell receptor beta chains listed below, sequenced in a study of regulatory T cells in long-lasting Graves disease. Arm-PCR of CDR3 regions and iRepertoire HTBI primers were used to build TCR beta libraries. TCRdb redid the calling of the multiplex PCR reads with MiXCR, one entry per CDR3 protein. This sample carries a few hundred thousand distinct CDR3 sequences, 23% of them seen once, and the ten largest clones take 26%. The time point: persistent/refractory GD, antithyroid drugs over 5 years with positive TRAb. PBMCs were the source of the RNA used for TCR sequencing. The sample here was peripheral blood mononuclear cells (PBMCs), taken when the disease was refractory, from a patient treated with antithyroid drugs. Receptor source: a female donor with Graves disease.

The chain joins TRBV6-2 or TRBV6-3 to TRBJ2-2; 14 bases are shared with TRBD2. J gave up 2 bases and V 0 bases, and 11 bases lay outside the gene matches. CDR3 length: 21 residues. Germline CDR1 reads MNHEY; CDR2 reads SVGEGT. In nucleotides, the CDR3 is TGTGCCAGCAGTTACTCGGGACGATTGGGACTAGCGGGAGCCAACACCGGGGAGCTGTTTTTT. This translates into CASSYSGRLGLAGANTGELFF.

This chain joins TRBV20-1 and TRBJ1-3, with D unclear. The V end lost 3 bases, the J end lost 0 bases, and 6 bases lay between the germline ends. Germline V CDR1 and CDR2: DFQATT, SNEGSKA (reference sequence). The CDR3 contains 13 residues. CDR3 sequence: CSASPDSGNTIYF. Here the CDR3 DNA reads TGCAGTGCTAGCCCGGACTCTGGAAACACCATATATTTT.

There are a few counts of this clonotype. This chain links TRBV2 with TRBJ1-4, with D perhaps matching TRBD1 (5 bases). The V end was cut by 5 bases, the J end by 14 bases, with 21 bases between. The CDR3 is made up of 14 amino acids. Germline CDR1 reads SNHLY; CDR2 reads FYNNEI. The CDR3 sequence is CASSLSPAAGVLFF. As DNA, the CDR3 is TGTGCCAGCAGTTTATCCCCCGCCGCGGGGGTGCTGTTTTTT.

This chain links TRBV18 with TRBJ1-2, with D maybe TRBD1 (6 bases). Germline V gene lookup returns CDR1 KGHSH and CDR2 LQKENI. CDR3 length equals 14 residues. V shed 0 bases and J shed 11 bases, with 16 bases lying between them. This CDR3 reads CASSPPRDDRSYTF. CDR3 in DNA: TGTGCCAGCTCACCACCGAGGGATGACAGGAGTTACACCTTC.

The rearrangement joins TRBV3-1 to TRBJ1-1; no clear D. V lost 1 base and J 1 base, leaving 19 bases between the germline ends. The CDR3 is 18 amino acids. The germline gives CDR1 LGHDT, CDR2 YNNKEL (reference sequence). For the CDR3, the DNA is TGTGCCAGCAGCCAAGGTTCACTTGGGAAGTGGTGGAACACTGAAGCTTTCTTT. Amino acids: CASSQGSLGKWWNTEAFF.

This clonotype was observed at least ten times. The chain couples TRBV6-2 or TRBV6-3 to TRBJ2-5, with 7 positions matching TRBD2. Germline CDR1 reads MNHEY; CDR2 reads SVGEGT. This CDR3 is built from 15 residues. Trimming removed 2 bases from V and 6 bases from J; junction bases left unmatched: 9. Here the CDR3 DNA reads TGTGCCAGCAGTTACGGGGAGGGAGTCGGGAAGACCCAGTACTTC. This translates into CASSYGEGVGKTQYF.

V and J are TRBV7-2 and TRBJ2-7; 12 bases line up with TRBD1. CDR1 SGHTA and CDR2 FQGNSA come from the germline V gene. The CDR3 contains 17 residues. V lost 1 base and J lost 5; bases outside the gene matches: 9. CDR3 in amino acids: CASSLDPPGTGGHEQYF. CDR3 DNA: TGTGCCAGCAGCTTAGATCCTCCCGGGACAGGGGGCCACGAGCAGTACTTC.

This clonotype was recorded at least ten times. The V gene is TRBV7-9, the J gene TRBJ2-5; 7 bases map to TRBD2. Germline V gene lookup returns CDR1 SEHNR and CDR2 FQNEAQ (reference sequence). This CDR3 is built from 17 residues. J was trimmed by 0 bases and V by 5 bases; bases with no gene match: 12. The CDR3 here is CASSRDGRLANQETQYF. The CDR3 DNA sequence: TGTGCCAGCAGCCGGGACGGCCGACTAGCTAACCAAGAGACCCAGTACTTC.

This clonotype appeared a few times. The chain couples TRBV6-5 to TRBJ2-7; 7 nucleotides line up with TRBD2. Germline trimming cut 4 bases from V and 0 bases from J; bases unmatched to any gene: 18. The CDR3 runs to 19 residues. Germline lookup yields CDR1 MNHEY and CDR2 SVGAGI. The CDR3 protein is CASSSLGSQRPSGSYEQYF. CDR3 DNA: TGTGCCAGCAGTTCACTTGGGTCACAAAGGCCTAGCGGCTCCTACGAGCAGTACTTC.

This clonotype was counted only a few times. V gene TRBV30 combines with J gene TRBJ1-3; the D is unclear. The length of the CDR3 is 12 residues. Trimming took off 2 bases at V and 3 bases at J, with 5 bases between the two ends. Germline loops: CDR1 GTSNPN, CDR2 SVGIG (reference sequence). CDR3 residues: CAWSNSGNTIYF. The CDR3 DNA follows: TGTGCCTGGAGTAACAGTGGAAACACCATATATTTT.

The V gene is TRBV12-3 or TRBV12-4, the J gene TRBJ2-2; no clear D gene. V gave up 1 base and J gave up 8 bases, with 8 bases separating them. The CDR3 is made up of 13 amino acids. The CDR3 reads CASSLGAVGELFF. CDR3 DNA: TGTGCCAGCAGTTTAGGGGCGGTTGGGGAGCTGTTTTTT.

V and J are TRBV4-3 and TRBJ2-2, with 12 nucleotides matching TRBD2. Looked up from germline, CDR1 is LGHNA and CDR2 is YSLEER. Trimming at V came to 3 bases and at J to 7 bases, leaving 9 bases not matched to a gene. CDR3 length: 17 amino acids. CDR3 amino acids: CASSQWETSGGNGELFF. The CDR3 nucleotides are TGCGCCAGCAGCCAGTGGGAGACTAGCGGGGGTAACGGGGAGCTGTTTTTT.

The rearrangement uses TRBV6-1 and TRBJ1-4; D is undetermined. Trimming cost V 7 bases and J 6 bases, with 15 bases left between them. The CDR3 covers 14 residues. Germline V gives CDR1 MNHNS, CDR2 SASEGT. In DNA form, the CDR3 reads TGTGCCAGCATATGGAGCCCCGGGGATGAAAAACTGTTTTTT. Amino acids: CASIWSPGDEKLFF.

This clonotype occurred once. The genes are TRBV29-1 and TRBJ2-7; possible D gene TRBD1, 7 bases. Between the trimmed V and J ends, which lost 7 bases and 4 bases, there was a span of 23 bases. Germline V gene data show CDR1 as SQVTM and CDR2 as ANQGSEA. CDR3 length: 15 amino acids. CDR3 amino acids: CSARAVQGEEYEQYF. Here the CDR3 DNA reads TGCAGCGCCCGTGCGGTGCAGGGGGAGGAGTACGAGCAGTACTTC.

This clonotype was seen only a few times. V is TRBV6-5 and J is TRBJ2-2; D uncertain. V lost 0 bases and J lost 3, with 5 bases in between. This CDR3 spans 14 amino acids. Germline CDR1 and CDR2: MNHEY and SVGAGI. CDR3 loop: CASSYSPDTGELFF. The CDR3 DNA reads TGTGCCAGCAGTTACTCTCCCGACACCGGGGAGCTGTTTTTT.

A few counts support this clonotype. The chain joins TRBV20-1 to TRBJ2-7; 7 nucleotides align to TRBD2. After removal of 6 bases from V and 3 bases from J, the junction contained 14 bases not matched to a gene. Germline assignment: CDR1 DFQATT and CDR2 SNEGSKA (reference sequence). The CDR3 is 15 amino acids. The CDR3 nucleotides read TGCAGTGCGATAGTAATGGGCGGGAGTAACTACGAGCAGTACTTC. The encoded protein is CSAIVMGGSNYEQYF.

The chain carries TRBV10-2 and TRBJ2-1, with 7 positions matching TRBD2. CDR3 length: 15 residues. CDR1 is WSHSY, CDR2 SAAADI, per germline. V lost 5 bases to trimming and J lost 5 bases; unmatched junction nucleotides: 9. The CDR3 region is CASSSGLIDHNEQFF. The CDR3, as DNA: TGCGCCAGCAGTTCGGGACTAATCGACCACAATGAGCAGTTCTTC.

V gene TRBV27 combines with J gene TRBJ1-1, with a tentative D call TRBD1 (5 bases). V shed 4 bases and J shed 4 bases, with 16 bases lying between them. This CDR3 is 15 amino acids long. Germline V gene sequence: CDR1 MNHEY, CDR2 SMNVEV (reference sequence). The CDR3 reads CASSSLKGETTEAFF. In DNA form, the CDR3 reads TGTGCCAGCAGTTCTCTTAAAGGGGAGACCACTGAAGCTTTCTTT.

This clonotype was detected ten times or more. The chain is built from TRBV6-1 and TRBJ2-2, with TRBD1 identical over 8 bases. The length of the CDR3 is 17 residues. Germline CDR1 MNHNS, CDR2 SASEGT. V lost 7 bases and J lost 4; bases outside the gene matches: 14. CDR3 in DNA: TGTGCCAGCACCCGGTACCACGGGACAGGTTCCACCGGGGAGCTGTTTTTT. Amino acid sequence: CASTRYHGTGSTGELFF.

Of note for this clonotype: One base away lies a much larger clone, so this may be a sequencing read error. V usage is TRBV11-2 and J usage is TRBJ2-1; TRBD2 agrees at 11 bases. This CDR3 has 16 amino acids. Germline assignment: CDR1 SGHAT and CDR2 FQNNGV. Trimming took 8 bases from V and 4 from J; bases not matched to a gene: 10. The CDR3 spells CASGISGRAPYNEQFF. DNA for the CDR3: TGTGCCAGCGGCATTAGCGGGAGGGCCCCTTACAATGAGCAGTTCTTC.

The rearrangement uses TRBV20-1 and TRBJ2-2; the match to TRBD1 covers 8 bases. The CDR3 spans 13 residues. From germline, CDR1 is DFQATT and CDR2 SNEGSKA (reference sequence). With V trimmed by 6 bases and J by 5 bases, 5 bases remained unmatched. The CDR3 sequence: CSASTGGTGELFF. The CDR3 nucleotides are TGCAGTGCCTCTACAGGGGGGACCGGGGAGCTGTTTTTT.

This clonotype occurred many times. V gene TRBV6-1 combines with J gene TRBJ1-2, with TRBD1 matching 8 bases. The J segment lost 7 bases and the V segment lost 6 bases, leaving 4 bases of the junction unmatched. Germline CDR1 reads MNHNS; CDR2 reads SASEGT. The length of the CDR3 is 12 residues. CDR3 residues: CASSRTGLGYTF. CDR3 nucleotide sequence: TGTGCCAGCAGCAGGACAGGGCTTGGCTACACCTTC.

This clonotype has at least ten counts. J is TRBJ1-5 and V is TRBV12-3 or TRBV12-4, with D possibly being TRBD1 (6 bases). The ends were cut back, 3 bases at V and 3 bases at J, with 15 bases in the middle. The CDR3 has 16 residues. CDR3 loop: CASSFSTGPANQPQHF. As DNA, the CDR3 is TGTGCCAGCAGTTTCTCGACAGGACCAGCCAATCAGCCCCAGCATTTT.

The chain uses TRBV6-1 and TRBJ1-5, with D hard to call. Germline CDR1 and CDR2: MNHNS and SASEGT. Trimming took off 3 bases at V and 7 bases at J, with 16 bases between the two ends. The CDR3 has 15 residues. In DNA, the CDR3 is TGTGCCAGCAGTGATTCCATGGGCTCTGGGCAGCCCCAGCATTTT. This codes for CASSDSMGSGQPQHF.